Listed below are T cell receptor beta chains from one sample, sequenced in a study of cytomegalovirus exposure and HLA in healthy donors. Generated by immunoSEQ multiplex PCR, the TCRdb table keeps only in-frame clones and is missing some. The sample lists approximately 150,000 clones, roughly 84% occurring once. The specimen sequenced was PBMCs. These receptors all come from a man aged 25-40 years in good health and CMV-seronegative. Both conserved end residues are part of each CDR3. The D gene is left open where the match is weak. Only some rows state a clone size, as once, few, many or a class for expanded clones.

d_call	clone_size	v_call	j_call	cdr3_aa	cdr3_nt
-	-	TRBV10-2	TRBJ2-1	CASRASPTGLNNEQFF	TGCGCCAGCAGGGCAAGTCCCACTGGACTAAACAATGAGCAGTTCTTC
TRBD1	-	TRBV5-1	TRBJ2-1	CASSSKPGQVQSYNEQFF	TGCGCCAGCAGCTCCAAACCGGGACAGGTCCAATCCTACAATGAGCAGTTCTTC
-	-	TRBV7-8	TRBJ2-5	CASSHPGRGGLKTQYF	TGTGCCAGCAGCCACCCGGGCCGTGGGGGCCTGAAGACCCAGTACTTC
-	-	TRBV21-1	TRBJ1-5	CASSTRTGDQPQHF	TGTGCCAGCAGCACTCGGACAGGGGATCAGCCCCAGCATTTT
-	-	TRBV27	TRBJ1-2	CASSFDSGDYGYTF	TGTGCCAGCAGTTTTGACAGCGGGGACTATGGCTACACCTTC
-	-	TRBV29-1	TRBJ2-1	CSPRVRGHNEQFF	TGCAGCCCCAGAGTCAGGGGTCACAATGAGCAGTTCTTC
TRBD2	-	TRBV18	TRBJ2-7	CASSSSAGRIYEQYF	TGTGCCAGCTCATCCTCAGCGGGGCGAATCTACGAGCAGTACTTC
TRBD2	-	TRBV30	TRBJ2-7	CAWSILAEPYEQYF	TGTGCCTGGAGTATACTAGCGGAACCCTACGAGCAGTACTTC
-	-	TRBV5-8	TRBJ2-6	CASSLRTVVGANVLTF	TGTGCCAGCAGCTTGCGGACAGTGGTAGGGGCCAACGTCCTGACTTTC
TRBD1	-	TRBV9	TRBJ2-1	CASSLRDRGNEQFF	TGTGCCAGCAGCCTTCGGGACAGGGGAAATGAGCAGTTCTTC
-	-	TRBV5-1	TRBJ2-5	CASSDPGVGETQYF	TGCGCCAGCAGCGATCCGGGAGTGGGAGAGACCCAGTACTTC
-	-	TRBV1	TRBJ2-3	CTSSPKQGTSGECTDTQYF	TGCACCAGCAGCCCCAAGCAGGGGACTAGCGGGGAATGCACAGATACGCAGTATTTT
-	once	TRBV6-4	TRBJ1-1	CASRITREEEREDTEAFF	TGTGCCAGCAGGATCACTAGAGAAGAAGAGAGAGAGGACACTGAAGCTTTCTTT
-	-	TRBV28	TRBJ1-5	CASIGTQGSNQPQHF	TGTGCCAGCATCGGCACGCAGGGGAGCAATCAGCCCCAGCATTTT
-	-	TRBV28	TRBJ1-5	CASSTQGSGQPQHF	TGTGCCAGCAGTACCCAGGGTAGCGGTCAGCCCCAGCATTTT
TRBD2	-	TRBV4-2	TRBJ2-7	CASSQGEGTDPYEQYF	TGTGCCAGCAGCCAAGGGGAGGGGACGGATCCCTACGAGCAGTACTTC
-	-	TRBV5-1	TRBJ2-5	CASSFLGQYQETQYF	TGCGCCAGCAGCTTTTTAGGACAGTACCAAGAGACCCAGTACTTC
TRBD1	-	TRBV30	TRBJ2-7	CAWSVRTGLREQYF	TGTGCCTGGAGTGTTAGGACAGGGTTGCGAGAGCAGTACTTC
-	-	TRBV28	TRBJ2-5	CASGPQGETQYF	TGTGCCAGTGGGCCCCAGGGTGAGACCCAGTACTTC
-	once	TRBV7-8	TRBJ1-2	CASSSGSNYGYTF	TGTGCCAGCAGCTCCGGGAGTAACTATGGCTACACCTTC
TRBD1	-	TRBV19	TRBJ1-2	CASSIGQGDYGYTF	TGTGCCAGTAGTATCGGACAGGGTGACTATGGCTACACCTTC
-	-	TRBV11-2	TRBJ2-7	CASSSRLGLGEQYF	TGTGCCAGCAGCTCCCGACTAGGTTTGGGAGAGCAGTACTTC
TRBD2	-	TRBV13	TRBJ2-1	CASSLIAGRPLDNEQFF	TGTGCCAGCAGCTTAATAGCGGGGAGACCCCTTGACAATGAGCAGTTCTTC
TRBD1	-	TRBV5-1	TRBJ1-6	CASSLSRTGSSYNSPLHF	TGCGCCAGCAGCTTGTCCCGGACAGGGAGCTCCTATAATTCACCCCTCCACTTT
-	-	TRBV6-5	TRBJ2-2	CASSYSRVQTGELFF	TGTGCCAGCAGTTACTCACGGGTTCAAACCGGGGAGCTGTTTTTT
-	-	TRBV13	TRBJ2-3	CASSLRQGTDTQYF	TGTGCCAGCAGCTTAAGGCAGGGCACAGATACGCAGTATTTT
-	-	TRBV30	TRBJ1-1	CAWIVTEAFF	TGTGCCTGGATAGTCACTGAAGCTTTCTTT
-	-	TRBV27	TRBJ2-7	CASSLSGVFEQYF	TGTGCCAGCAGTTTGTCGGGAGTCTTCGAGCAGTACTTC
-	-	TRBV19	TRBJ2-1	CASRDYYNEQFF	TGTGCCAGTAGGGACTATTACAATGAGCAGTTCTTC
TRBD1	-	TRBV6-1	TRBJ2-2	CASSEIGGDTGELFF	TGTGCCAGCAGTGAAATAGGGGGCGACACCGGGGAGCTGTTTTTT
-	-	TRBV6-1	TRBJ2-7	CASSRTVAYEQYF	TGTGCCAGCAGTAGAACAGTCGCCTACGAGCAGTACTTC
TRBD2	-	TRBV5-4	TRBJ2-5	CASSLLAGGQETQYF	TGTGCCAGCAGCTTACTAGCGGGGGGGCAAGAGACCCAGTACTTC
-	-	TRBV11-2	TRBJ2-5	CASSPAAGPEETQYF	TGTGCCAGCAGCCCAGCGGCGGGCCCGGAAGAGACCCAGTACTTC
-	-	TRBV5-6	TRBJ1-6	CASSRLSRGTYNSPLHF	TGTGCCAGCAGCCGACTTAGTAGGGGGACCTATAATTCACCCCTCCACTTT
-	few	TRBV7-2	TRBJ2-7	CASSLVREYEQYF	TGTGCCAGCAGCTTAGTTCGGGAATACGAGCAGTACTTC
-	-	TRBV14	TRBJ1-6	CASSQASVVYNSPLHF	TGTGCCAGCAGCCAAGCTTCTGTAGTTTATAATTCACCCCTCCACTTT
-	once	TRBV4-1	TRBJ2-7	CASSQDRGSYEQYF	TGCGCCAGCAGCCAAGATCGAGGTTCCTACGAGCAGTACTTC
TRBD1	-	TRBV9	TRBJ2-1	CASSVGTGGVNEQFF	TGTGCCAGCAGCGTCGGTACAGGGGGCGTAAATGAGCAGTTCTTC
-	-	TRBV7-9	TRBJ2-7	CSSSLEGQPYYEQYF	TGTTCCAGCAGCTTAGAGGGACAACCTTATTACGAGCAGTACTTC
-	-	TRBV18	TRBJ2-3	CASSLSSRADTQYF	TGTGCCAGCTCCCTTTCCAGCAGGGCAGATACGCAGTATTTT
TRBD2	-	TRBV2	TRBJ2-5	CASSDPIAGGPQETQYF	TGTGCCAGCAGTGACCCTATAGCGGGAGGGCCGCAGGAGACCCAGTACTTC
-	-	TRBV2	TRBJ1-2	CASSEGPSNYGYTF	TGTGCCAGCAGTGAAGGGCCATCTAACTATGGCTACACCTTC
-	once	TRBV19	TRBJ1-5	CASSILGDSNQPQHF	TGTGCCAGTAGTATCCTAGGGGATAGCAATCAGCCCCAGCATTTT
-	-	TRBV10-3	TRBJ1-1	CAISESGLVKGEAFF	TGTGCCATCAGTGAGTCGGGACTCGTGAAGGGTGAAGCTTTCTTT
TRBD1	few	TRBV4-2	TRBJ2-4	CASSPLSGQGNIQYF	TGTGCCAGCAGCCCTTTATCGGGACAGGGGAACATTCAGTACTTC
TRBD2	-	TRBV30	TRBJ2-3	CAWEDSAGADTQYF	TGTGCCTGGGAGGACTCCGCGGGGGCAGATACGCAGTATTTT
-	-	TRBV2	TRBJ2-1	CASQREAQGSYNEQFF	TGTGCCAGCCAACGCGAAGCGCAAGGCTCCTACAATGAGCAGTTCTTC
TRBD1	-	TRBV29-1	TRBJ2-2	CSAEDRVLNTGELFF	TGCAGCGCCGAGGACAGGGTGCTGAACACCGGGGAGCTGTTTTTT